This T cell receptor beta chain appears in the sequencing data of a study of T cell responses to AZD1222 COVID-19 vaccine (TCRdb year 2021). Study-wide context: TCR sequencing covered over 230 trial participants: 200 to 220 given two doses of AZD1222 and 26 given two doses of MenACWY control vaccine. Trial participants were enrolled into age subgroups of 18-55, 56-69 and 70-plus years, which contained approximately 150, 28 and 58 TCR-sequenced participants, respectively.

The germline V gene gives CDR1 as SGDLS and CDR2 as YYNGEE. Deletion took 7 bases off V and 2 bases off J, with a span of 9 bases between the germline ends. The CDR3 numbers 12 residues from cysteine through phenylalanine. Just the 36-base CDR3 DNA is kept, in frame starting at base 1. The CDR3 regions of human TCRbeta chains were analyzed by immunosequencing. As for the original processing: TCRs in the repertoires were matched against a reference library of SARS-CoV-2-specific TCRs that had been generated with the MIRA antigen-specificity platform. Breadth meant the fraction of unique TCRs that were SARS-CoV-2-associated, whereas depth meant the fraction of total T cells that were SARS-CoV-2-associated. Each spike-specific TCR was assigned to its reactive spike region and to a CD4 or CD8 class using the MIRA data. Log10-transformed breadth and depth values were compared by one-way ANOVA with Sidak's multiple comparisons tests. TCRdb retrieved this table from immuneACCESS and kept in-frame rearrangements only. Not all clones are present; in checked studies, unresolved V genes account for under half, and no reason is known for the remainder. V and J calls plus clone size are reproduced from that table; the DNA served to infer D and trimming. The sample includes approximately 130,000 clones, with roughly 90% observed a single time. The top ten clonotypes cover around 5% of the sample.

The full study reports these points: The whole spike protein was spanned by vaccine-associated CD4 TCRs, and dominant responses were seen in regions 160-218 and 743-854. After two AZD1222 doses, spike-specific TCR breadth and depth were significantly higher than at day 0 and than in MenACWY recipients. In the small 56-69-year group, the increase in depth fell short of significance, most likely because of low power. Reportedly, close to half of the unique spike-specific TCRs recognized epitopes lying outside the regions that are mutated in the B.1.351 and B.1.1.7 variants. Because no samples from the day 14 peak response were available, repertoires could be characterized only after the peak T cell response. Most participants were white British and females outnumbered males, and the authors suggested that clonal diversity may have been underestimated. Conclusions about previously exposed vaccinees were limited because only a handful of AZD1222 recipients were SARS-CoV-2 seropositive at baseline.

The sample's time point label, decoded: about 28 days (+/-7) after the second vaccine dose. Because spike-specific TCR depth and breadth did not differ between the two schedules, AZD1222 recipients who got a second dose at roughly 4 weeks were pooled with those who got a second dose at roughly 12 weeks. Vaccinee samples came from UK trials COV001 and COV002, including a single-blind randomized controlled phase 2/3 trial of AZD1222 (ChAdOx1 nCoV-19) in healthy adults. Trial participant PBMC samples were collected at day 0 and day 28 after the second dose for TCRbeta chain sequencing. On this clone itself: Its antigen has not been determined. Base quality data are lacking; no much larger clone is found one base away.

Here the chain combines TRBV9 and TRBJ1-2, with the D gene call left open. The source material was peripheral blood, sampled 28 days after the second AZD1222 dose. The receptor was derived from an adult who received the AZD1222 COVID-19 vaccine. In nucleotide form, the sequence is TGTGCCAGCGGTCAGGAAAACTATGGCTACACCTTC. Its coded protein is CASGQENYGYTF.